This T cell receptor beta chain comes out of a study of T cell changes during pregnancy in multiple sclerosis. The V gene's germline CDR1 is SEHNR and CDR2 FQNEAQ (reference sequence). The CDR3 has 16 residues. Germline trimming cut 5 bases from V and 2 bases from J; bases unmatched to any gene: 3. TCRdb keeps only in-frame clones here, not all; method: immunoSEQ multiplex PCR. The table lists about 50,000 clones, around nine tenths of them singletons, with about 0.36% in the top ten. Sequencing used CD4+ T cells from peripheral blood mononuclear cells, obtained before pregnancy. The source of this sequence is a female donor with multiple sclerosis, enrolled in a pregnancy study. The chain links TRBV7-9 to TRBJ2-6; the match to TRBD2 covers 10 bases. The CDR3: CASSPAGGTGANVLTF. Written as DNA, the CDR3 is TGTGCCAGCAGCCCAGCGGGGGGGACTGGGGCCAACGTCCTGACTTTC.